The clone carrying this T cell receptor beta chain was seen just once. This CDR3 comprises 16 residues. With V trimmed by 0 bases and J by 0 bases, 4 bases remained unmatched. Germline V lookup: CDR1 SGDLS, CDR2 YYNGEE. The sample belongs to a study of blood T cell repertoires in COVID-19. For the study at large: Samples came from the United States, Italy and Spain, spanning acute and convalescent COVID-19.

As originally analysed: Reference gene primer amplification in the assay estimated nucleated cell counts. Assay used: immunoSEQ multiplex PCR; TCRdb lists only in-frame clones, some missing. D and trimming come from the DNA, and the V and J calls and clone size come from that table. The sample lists around 100,000 clones; roughly nine tenths were seen once. This clonotype was obtained from a woman older than 75 with acute or convalescent COVID-19. The V and J genes are TRBV9 and TRBJ1-1; 8 bases map to TRBD1. What was sequenced was peripheral blood. CDR3 loop: CASSVGVGQVNTEAFF. The CDR3 DNA is TGTGCCAGCAGCGTAGGGGTGGGACAGGTGAACACTGAAGCTTTCTTT. Supplemented by reference TRBV9 and TRBJ1-1, the full variable domain reads DSGVTQTPKHLITATGQRVTLRCSPRSGDLSVYWYQQSLDQGLQFLIQYYNGEERAKGNILERFSAQQFPDLHSELNLSSLELGDSALYFCASSVGVGQVNTEAFFGQGTRLTVV.